The clone carrying this T cell receptor (beta chain) was observed a single time. Antigen: not known. This entry belongs to a study of T cell responses to AZD1222 COVID-19 vaccine. TCRdb's table, derived via immunoSEQ multiplex PCR, lists solely in-frame clones and lacks some. This table has 150,000 to 200,000 clones, 88% appearing once. The study, taken as a whole, reports: Spike-wide vaccine-associated CD4 TCRs dominated at 160-218 and 743-854. Clonal diversity may have been underestimated, and the donors were mostly white British, with more females than males. Reportedly, nearly half the spike-specific TCRs target unmutated variant regions. Seropositive status at baseline applied to only six AZD1222 recipients.

The CDR3 has 16 residues. In germline, CDR1 is MDHEN, CDR2 SYDVKM. With 5 bases clipped from V and 2 bases from J, the junction kept 10 bases outside the gene matches. The sequenced sample was peripheral blood, obtained 28 days after the second AZD1222 dose. The chain recombines TRBV28 with TRBJ2-7; TRBD2 agrees at 9 bases. The TCR originated in an adult who received the AZD1222 COVID-19 vaccine. The CDR3 sequence is CASSPTGLASTYEQYF. Here the CDR3 DNA reads TGTGCCAGCAGTCCGACGGGACTAGCATCGACCTACGAGCAGTACTTC.